The next 10 T cell receptor beta chains were all read from a single sample in a study of T cell responses to AZD1222 COVID-19 vaccine. The table came from immunoSEQ multiplex PCR; TCRdb's copy has only in-frame clones and leaves some out. Among around 120,000 clones, about 88% were seen once, and the ten largest hold roughly a sixth. The sample in question was peripheral blood, obtained on day 0 of MenACWY control vaccination. The source is an adult in good health.

The J gene is TRBJ2-3, the V gene TRBV19; 9 nucleotides agree with TRBD1. V was clipped by 4 bases and J by 3 bases; unmatched bases: 8. This CDR3 contains 16 residues. Germline CDR1 and CDR2: LNHDA and SQIVND (reference sequence). CDR3 sequence: CASSNPYRGRTDTQYF. The CDR3 region has the DNA TGTGCCAGTAGTAATCCCTACAGGGGGCGGACAGATACGCAGTATTTT.

This clone was detected only once. This sequence joins TRBV6-1 and TRBJ1-1, with a possible D match to TRBD1 (5 bases). This CDR3 spans 14 amino acids. Germline assignment: CDR1 MNHNS and CDR2 SASEGT. The V end lost 5 bases, the J end lost 5 bases, and 15 bases lay between the germline ends. The CDR3 nucleotides are TGTGCCAGCAGTTTACAACAGGATTGGACTGAAGCTTTCTTT. Residues: CASSLQQDWTEAFF.

On this clone itself: The germline gene is not matched at one end of the junction; a read error may be the cause. The chain is built from TRBV11-2 and TRBJ1-2; TRBD1 is a possible D gene (6 bases). Germline CDR1 SGHAT, CDR2 FQNNGV. The CDR3 consists of 13 residues. CDR3 protein: CASSSFRIGGLFF. In nucleotides, the CDR3 is TGTGCCAGCAGCAGCTTTAGAATCGGGGGCCTTTTTTTC.

The chain recombines TRBV7-9 with TRBJ2-7, with 8 bases aligning to TRBD1. The CDR3 length is 16 residues. Trimming removed 3 bases from V and 0 bases from J; junction bases left unmatched: 7. In germline, CDR1 is SEHNR, CDR2 FQNEAQ (reference sequence). CDR3 sequence: CASSLTTGASSYEQYF. The CDR3 DNA reads as TGTGCCAGCAGCTTGACGACAGGGGCTTCCTCCTACGAGCAGTACTTC.

The J gene is TRBJ2-4, the V gene TRBV5-4; D uncertain. Deletions cut 5 bases from V and 0 bases from J, with 9 bases between. The CDR3 extends over 14 amino acids. CDR1 and CDR2 from the germline V gene are SGHNT and YYREEE (reference sequence). The CDR3 is CASSLELAKNIQYF. In nucleotides, the CDR3 is TGTGCCAGCAGTCTAGAGCTAGCCAAAAACATTCAGTACTTC.

In DNA, the CDR3 is TGTGCCTGGTCCCGCGCGGGGTTTTCCTACGAGCAGTACTTC. It is translated as CAWSRAGFSYEQYF. The chain employs TRBV30 and TRBJ2-7, with D perhaps matching TRBD2 (6 bases). The V end was cut by 5 bases, the J end by 1 base, with 15 bases between. This CDR3 spans 14 amino acids. Looked up from germline, CDR1 is GTSNPN and CDR2 is SVGIG (reference sequence).

This clone was observed a few times. This rearrangement joins TRBV11-2 to TRBJ2-7, with unresolved D. The CDR3 is made up of 14 amino acids. Trimming left V 1 base short and J 3 bases short, with 10 bases between. Germline values: CDR1 SGHAT, CDR2 FQNNGV. CDR3 residues: CASSLGGGDYEQYF. CDR3 DNA: TGTGCCAGCAGCTTAGGTGGCGGAGACTACGAGCAGTACTTC.

V gene TRBV2 combines with J gene TRBJ1-5; D unclear. Trimming left V 1 base short and J 6 bases short, with 10 bases between. This CDR3 has 14 residues. The germline V gene has CDR1 SNHLY and CDR2 FYNNEI. The CDR3 protein is CASSEVLRAQPQHF. The CDR3 DNA reads TGTGCCAGCAGTGAAGTGCTGAGGGCTCAGCCCCAGCATTTT.

The V call is TRBV15, the J call TRBJ1-3, with D perhaps TRBD1 (6 bases). The CDR3 is made up of 14 amino acids. Germline values: CDR1 LNHNV, CDR2 YYDKDF (reference sequence). Trimming stripped 2 bases from V and 4 bases from J, with 9 bases between. This CDR3 is CATSRQGYGNTIYF. CDR3 sequence (DNA): TGTGCCACCAGCAGACAGGGGTACGGAAACACCATATATTTT.

The genes are TRBV7-3 and TRBJ2-7; TRBD1 aligns across 10 bases. Germline lookup yields CDR1 SGHTA and CDR2 FQGTGA. Germline trimming cut 4 bases from V and 5 bases from J; bases unmatched to any gene: 5. This CDR3 is built from 14 residues. CDR3 region: CASSSGTGANEQYF. The CDR3 region has the DNA TGTGCCAGCAGCTCCGGGACAGGGGCTAACGAGCAGTACTTC.